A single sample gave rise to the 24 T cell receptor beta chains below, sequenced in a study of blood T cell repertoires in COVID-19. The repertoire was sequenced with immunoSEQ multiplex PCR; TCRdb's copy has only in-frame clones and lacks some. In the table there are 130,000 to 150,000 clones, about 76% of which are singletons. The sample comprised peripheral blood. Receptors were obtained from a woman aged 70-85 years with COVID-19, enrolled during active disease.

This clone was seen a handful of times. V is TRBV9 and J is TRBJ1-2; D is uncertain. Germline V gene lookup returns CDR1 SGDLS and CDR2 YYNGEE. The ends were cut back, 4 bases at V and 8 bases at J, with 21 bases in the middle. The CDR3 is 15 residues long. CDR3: CASSPTDSPRNGYTF. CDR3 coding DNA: TGTGCCAGCAGCCCTACCGACTCCCCGAGAAACGGCTACACCTTC.

The CDR3 bases are TGTGCCAGCAGCTTAGAGGGGAAGAAGGATTCACCCCTCCACTTT. It encodes CASSLEGKKDSPLHF. This chain links TRBV7-9 with TRBJ1-6; D may be TRBD1 (5 bases). Deletions cut 1 base from V and 8 bases from J, with 12 bases between. CDR1 SEHNR and CDR2 FQNEAQ come from the germline V gene (reference sequence). The CDR3 is 15 amino acids.

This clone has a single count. For the CDR3, the DNA is TGTGCCAGCAGTGTCGAGCGGGGTTCCTACAATGAGCAGTTCTTC. Translation gives CASSVERGSYNEQFF. The rearrangement joins TRBV2 to TRBJ2-1, with 7 bases matching TRBD2. The CDR3 runs to 15 residues. The J segment lost 1 base and the V segment lost 4 bases, leaving 4 bases of the junction unmatched. Germline V lookup: CDR1 SNHLY, CDR2 FYNNEI.

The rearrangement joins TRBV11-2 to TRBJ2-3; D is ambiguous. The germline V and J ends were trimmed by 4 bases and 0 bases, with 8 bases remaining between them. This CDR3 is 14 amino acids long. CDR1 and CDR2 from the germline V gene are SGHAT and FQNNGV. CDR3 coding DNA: TGTGCCAGCAGCTCGCTAAGCAGCACAGATACGCAGTATTTT. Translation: CASSSLSSTDTQYF. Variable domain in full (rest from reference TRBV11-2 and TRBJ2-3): EAGVAQSPRYKIIEKRQSVAFWCNPISGHATLYWYQQILGQGPKLLIQFQNNGVVDDSQLPKDRFSAERLKGVDSTLKIQPAKLEDSAVYLCASSSLSSTDTQYFGPGTRLTVL.

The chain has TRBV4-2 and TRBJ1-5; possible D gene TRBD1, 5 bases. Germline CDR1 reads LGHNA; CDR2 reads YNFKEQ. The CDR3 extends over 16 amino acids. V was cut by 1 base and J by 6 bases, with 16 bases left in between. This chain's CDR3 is CASSQADTLGRQPQHF. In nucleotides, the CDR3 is TGTGCCAGCAGCCAAGCGGACACCCTCGGCCGTCAGCCCCAGCATTTT.

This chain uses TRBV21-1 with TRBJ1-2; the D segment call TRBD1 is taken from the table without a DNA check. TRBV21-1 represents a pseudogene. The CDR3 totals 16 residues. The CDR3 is CASSKVPGEANYGYTF. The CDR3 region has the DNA TGTGCCAGCAGCAAGGTCCCAGGGGAAGCTAACTATGGCTACACCTTC.

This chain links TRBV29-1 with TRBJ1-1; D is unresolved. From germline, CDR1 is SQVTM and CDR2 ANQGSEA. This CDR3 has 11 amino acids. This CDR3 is CSGLWGTEAFF. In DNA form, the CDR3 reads TGCAGTGGACTATGGGGTACTGAAGCTTTCTTT.

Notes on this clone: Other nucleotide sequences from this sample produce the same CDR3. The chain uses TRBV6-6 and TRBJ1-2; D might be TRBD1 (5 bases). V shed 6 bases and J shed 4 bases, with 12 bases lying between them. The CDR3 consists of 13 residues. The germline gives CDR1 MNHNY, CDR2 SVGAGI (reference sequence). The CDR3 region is CASSPAGGYGYTF. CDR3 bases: TGTGCCAGCAGCCCCGCGGGGGGCTATGGCTACACCTTC.

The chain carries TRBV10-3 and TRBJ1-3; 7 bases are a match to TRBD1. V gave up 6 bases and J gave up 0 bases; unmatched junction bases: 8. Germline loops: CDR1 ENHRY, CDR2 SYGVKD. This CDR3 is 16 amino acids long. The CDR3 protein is CAISNTGQSSGNTIYF. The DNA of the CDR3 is TGTGCCATCAGCAATACGGGACAGAGCTCTGGAAACACCATATATTTT.

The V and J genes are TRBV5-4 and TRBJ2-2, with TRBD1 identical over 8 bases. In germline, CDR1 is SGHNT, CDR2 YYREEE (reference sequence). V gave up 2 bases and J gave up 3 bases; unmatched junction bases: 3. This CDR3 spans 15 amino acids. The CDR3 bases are TGTGCCAGCAGCTTTCCGACAGGGGACACCGGGGAGCTGTTTTTT. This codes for CASSFPTGDTGELFF. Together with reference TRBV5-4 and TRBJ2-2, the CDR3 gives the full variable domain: ETGVTQSPTHLIKTRGQQVTLRCSSQSGHNTVSWYQQALGQGPQFIFQYYREEENGRGNFPPRFSGLQFPNYSSELNVNALELDDSALYLCASSFPTGDTGELFFGEGSRLTVL.

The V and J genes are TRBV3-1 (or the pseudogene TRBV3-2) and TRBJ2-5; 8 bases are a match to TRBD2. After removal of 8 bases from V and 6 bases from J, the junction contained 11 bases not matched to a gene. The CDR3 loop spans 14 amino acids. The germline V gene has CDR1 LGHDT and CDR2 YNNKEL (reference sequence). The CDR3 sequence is CASLLASGGKTQYF. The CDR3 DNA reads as TGTGCCAGCCTCCTTGCGAGCGGGGGAAAGACCCAGTACTTC.

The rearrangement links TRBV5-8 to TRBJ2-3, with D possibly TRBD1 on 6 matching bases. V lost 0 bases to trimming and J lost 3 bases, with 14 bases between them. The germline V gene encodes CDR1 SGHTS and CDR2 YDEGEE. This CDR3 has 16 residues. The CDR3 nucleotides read TGTGCCAGCAGCTTGGGTCAGGGGCGAGGGACAGATACGCAGTATTTT. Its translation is CASSLGQGRGTDTQYF.

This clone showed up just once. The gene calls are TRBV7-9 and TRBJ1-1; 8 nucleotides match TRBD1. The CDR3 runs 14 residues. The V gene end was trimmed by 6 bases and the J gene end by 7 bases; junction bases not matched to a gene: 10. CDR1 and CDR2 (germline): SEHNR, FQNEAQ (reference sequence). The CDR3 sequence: CASSPWTGSDEAFF. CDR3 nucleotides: TGTGCCAGCAGTCCCTGGACAGGGTCCGATGAAGCTTTCTTT.

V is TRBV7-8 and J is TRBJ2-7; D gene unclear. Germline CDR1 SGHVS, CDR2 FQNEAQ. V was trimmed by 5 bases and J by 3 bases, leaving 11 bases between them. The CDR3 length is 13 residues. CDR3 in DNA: TGTGCCAGCAGCGAGAGGTCCGGCTACGAGCAGTACTTC. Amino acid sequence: CASSERSGYEQYF.

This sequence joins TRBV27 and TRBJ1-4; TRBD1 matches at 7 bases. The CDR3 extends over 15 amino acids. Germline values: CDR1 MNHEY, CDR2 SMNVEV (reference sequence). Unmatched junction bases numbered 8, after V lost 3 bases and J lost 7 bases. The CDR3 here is CASSFLTGRSEKLFF. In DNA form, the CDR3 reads TGTGCCAGCAGTTTCCTGACAGGGCGGAGTGAAAAACTGTTTTTT.

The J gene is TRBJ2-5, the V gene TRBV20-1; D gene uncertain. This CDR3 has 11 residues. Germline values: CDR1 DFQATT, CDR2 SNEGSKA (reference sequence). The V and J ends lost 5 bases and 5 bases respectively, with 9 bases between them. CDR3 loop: CSALWRETQYF. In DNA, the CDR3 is TGCAGTGCTCTCTGGCGGGAGACCCAGTACTTC.

The CDR3 protein is CASSLGTSGGYNEQFF. CDR3 nucleotide sequence: TGTGCCAGCAGCCTGGGGACTAGCGGGGGTTACAATGAGCAGTTCTTC. This chain links TRBV7-6 with TRBJ2-1; 14 nucleotides agree with TRBD2. Per the germline V gene, CDR1 is SGHVS and CDR2 is FNYEAQ. The CDR3 runs 16 residues. The V segment lost 5 bases and the J segment 4 bases; nucleotides outside the gene matches: 4.

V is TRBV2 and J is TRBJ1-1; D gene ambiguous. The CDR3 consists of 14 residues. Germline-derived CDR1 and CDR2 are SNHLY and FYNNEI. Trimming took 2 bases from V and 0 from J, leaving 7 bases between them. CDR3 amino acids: CASSETQMNTEAFF. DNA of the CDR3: TGTGCCAGCAGTGAAACACAAATGAACACTGAAGCTTTCTTT.

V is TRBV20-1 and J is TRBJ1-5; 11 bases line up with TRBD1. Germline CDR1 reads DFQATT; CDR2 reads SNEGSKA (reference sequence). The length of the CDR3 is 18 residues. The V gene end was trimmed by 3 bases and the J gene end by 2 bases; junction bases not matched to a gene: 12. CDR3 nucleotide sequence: TGCAGTGCTAGTACCGGGACAGGGGGGGCGTTGGGCAATCAGCCCCAGCATTTT. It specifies CSASTGTGGALGNQPQHF.

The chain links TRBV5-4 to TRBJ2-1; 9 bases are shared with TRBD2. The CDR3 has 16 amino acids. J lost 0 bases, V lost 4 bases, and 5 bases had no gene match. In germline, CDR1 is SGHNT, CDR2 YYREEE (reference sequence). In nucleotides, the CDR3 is TGTGCCAGCAGCCTTAGCGGGGGAAGCTCCTACAATGAGCAGTTCTTC. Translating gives CASSLSGGSSYNEQFF.

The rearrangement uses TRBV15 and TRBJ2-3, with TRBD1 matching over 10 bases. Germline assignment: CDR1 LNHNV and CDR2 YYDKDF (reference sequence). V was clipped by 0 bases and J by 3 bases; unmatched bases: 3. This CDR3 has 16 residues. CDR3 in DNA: TGTGCCACCAGCAGAGATCGGGACAGGGGAACAGATACGCAGTATTTT. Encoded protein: CATSRDRDRGTDTQYF.

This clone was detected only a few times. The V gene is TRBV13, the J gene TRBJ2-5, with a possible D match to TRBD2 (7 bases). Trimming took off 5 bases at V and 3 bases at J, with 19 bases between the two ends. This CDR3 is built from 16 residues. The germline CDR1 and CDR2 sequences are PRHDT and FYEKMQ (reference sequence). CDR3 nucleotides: TGTGCCAGCAGCCCTCCCCCGGGGGCGGGGGAAGAGACCCAGTACTTC. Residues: CASSPPPGAGEETQYF.

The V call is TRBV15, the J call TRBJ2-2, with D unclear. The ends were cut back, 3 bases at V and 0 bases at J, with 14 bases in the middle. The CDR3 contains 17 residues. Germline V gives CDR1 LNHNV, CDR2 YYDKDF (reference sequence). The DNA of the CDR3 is TGTGCCACCAGCAGTTCGATAGTTGCCACGAACACCGGGGAGCTGTTTTTT. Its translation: CATSSSIVATNTGELFF.

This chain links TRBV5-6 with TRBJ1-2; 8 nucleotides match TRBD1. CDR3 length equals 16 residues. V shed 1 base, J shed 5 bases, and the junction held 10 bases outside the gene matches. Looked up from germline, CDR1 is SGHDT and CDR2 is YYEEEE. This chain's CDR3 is CASSLTRPGQAYGYTF. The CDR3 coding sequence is TGTGCCAGCAGCTTGACCCGCCCGGGACAGGCTTATGGCTACACCTTC.